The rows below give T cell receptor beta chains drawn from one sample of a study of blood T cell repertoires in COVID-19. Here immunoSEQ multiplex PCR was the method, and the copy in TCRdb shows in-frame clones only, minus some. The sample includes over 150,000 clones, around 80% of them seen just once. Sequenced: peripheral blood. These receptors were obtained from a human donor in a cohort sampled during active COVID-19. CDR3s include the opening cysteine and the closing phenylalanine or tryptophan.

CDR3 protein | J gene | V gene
CASSAREQGNTEAFF | TRBJ1-1 | TRBV7-9
CASSPSMNTEAFF | TRBJ1-1 | TRBV18
CASSKLTDTQYF | TRBJ2-3 | TRBV27
CASSDQADLRGTSGRVRKQYF | TRBJ2-7 | TRBV2
CASSSVSGSYNSPLHF | TRBJ1-6 | TRBV2
CASSMIWLRNTEAFF | TRBJ1-1 | TRBV19
CASSFQAGSLSEQYF | TRBJ2-7 | TRBV7-6
CSASEIQGPESYEQYF | TRBJ2-7 | TRBV20-1
CASSFVQGAQGYTF | TRBJ1-2 | TRBV28
CASSLGRGFGGYTF | TRBJ1-2 | TRBV28
CASSIRDRVSKNIQYF | TRBJ2-4 | TRBV21-1
CASRIGQGFGELFF | TRBJ2-2 | TRBV19
CASSQGAGEKLFF | TRBJ1-4 | TRBV2
CASSPRTGNSNEQFF | TRBJ2-1 | TRBV18
CAAGTSVRNEQFF | TRBJ2-1 | TRBV28
CAIRKAGGYEQYF | TRBJ2-7 | TRBV10-3
CASSTSGTGFSIYEQYF | TRBJ2-7 | TRBV19
CALLGTDNEQFF | TRBJ2-1 | TRBV21-1
CASSLELADYNEQFF | TRBJ2-1 | TRBV5-1
CASRAGVGSYEQYF | TRBJ2-7 | TRBV5-1
CASQDYNEQFF | TRBJ2-1 | TRBV19
CASSLGEAYGYTF | TRBJ1-2 | TRBV7-9